The TCR beta chain described here comes from a study of blood T cells in healthy people across ages. A second PCR of roughly 6 to 12 cycles used a sample-barcoded 5' primer and a J-beta primer mix. TCRdb reprocessed the 5' RACE reads with MiXCR, giving one entry per CDR3 protein. The data show 1.6 million or so distinct CDR3 sequences, 30% to 40% seen once. CDR3 length: 15 residues. In germline, CDR1 is ENHRY, CDR2 SYGVKD. With V trimmed by 9 bases and J by 0 bases, 10 bases remained unmatched. This clonotype was recorded a few times. Its antigen remains unknown. Notes on the study in general: Older age went with lower TCR beta diversity per million T cells, in a roughly linear way. Diversity of TCR beta correlated strongly with naive T cell percentage.

The sequenced sample was blood. The V call is TRBV10-3, the J call TRBJ1-1; TRBD1 matches 7 bases. The clonotype comes from a woman in her twenties or thirties in good health. The CDR3 DNA reads TGTGCCATTGAGAAACGACAGGGATTGAACACTGAAGCTTTCTTT. Amino acids: CAIEKRQGLNTEAFF.